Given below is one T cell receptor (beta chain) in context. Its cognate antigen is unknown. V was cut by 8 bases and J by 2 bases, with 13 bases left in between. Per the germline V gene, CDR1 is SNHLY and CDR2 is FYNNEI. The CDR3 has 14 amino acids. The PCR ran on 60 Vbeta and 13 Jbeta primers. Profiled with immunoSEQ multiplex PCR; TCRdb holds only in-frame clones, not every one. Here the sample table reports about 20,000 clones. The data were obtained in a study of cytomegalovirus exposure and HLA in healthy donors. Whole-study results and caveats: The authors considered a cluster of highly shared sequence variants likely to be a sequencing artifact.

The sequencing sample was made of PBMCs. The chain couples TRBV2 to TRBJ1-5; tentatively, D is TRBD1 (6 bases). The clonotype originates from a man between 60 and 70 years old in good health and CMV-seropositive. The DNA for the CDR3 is TGTGCCAGCGGGGGCCTGGAGGGCAATCAGCCCCAGCATTTT. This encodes CASGGLEGNQPQHF.